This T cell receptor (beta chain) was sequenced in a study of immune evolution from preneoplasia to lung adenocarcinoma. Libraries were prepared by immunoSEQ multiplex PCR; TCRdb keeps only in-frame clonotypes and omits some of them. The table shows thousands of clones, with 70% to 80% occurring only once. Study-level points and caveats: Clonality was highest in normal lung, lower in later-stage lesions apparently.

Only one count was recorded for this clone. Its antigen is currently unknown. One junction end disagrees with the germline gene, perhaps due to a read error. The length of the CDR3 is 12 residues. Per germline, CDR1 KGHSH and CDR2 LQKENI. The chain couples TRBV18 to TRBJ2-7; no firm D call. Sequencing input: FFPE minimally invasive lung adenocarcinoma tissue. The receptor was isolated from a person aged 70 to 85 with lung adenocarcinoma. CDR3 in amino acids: CASSPLSDEQYF. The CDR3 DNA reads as TGTGCCAGCTCACCCCTCTCCGACGAGCAGTACTTC.